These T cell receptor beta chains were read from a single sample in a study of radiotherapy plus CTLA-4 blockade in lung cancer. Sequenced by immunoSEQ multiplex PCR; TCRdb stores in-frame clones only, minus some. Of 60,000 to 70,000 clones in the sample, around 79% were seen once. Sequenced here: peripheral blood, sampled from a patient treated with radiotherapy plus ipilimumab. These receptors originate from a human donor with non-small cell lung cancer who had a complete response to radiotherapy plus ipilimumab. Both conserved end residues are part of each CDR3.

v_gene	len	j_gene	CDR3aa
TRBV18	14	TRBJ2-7	CASSPGGSAYEQYF
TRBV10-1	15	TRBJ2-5	CASSEGRGGRETQYF
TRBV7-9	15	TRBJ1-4	CASSKTGTGDEKLFF
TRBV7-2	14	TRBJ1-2	CASSQLGEGYGYTF
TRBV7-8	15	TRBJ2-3	CASSSRDRSTDTQYF
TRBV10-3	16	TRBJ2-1	CAIGDRGRRWTNEQFF
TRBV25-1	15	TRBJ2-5	CASSATGTFQETQYF
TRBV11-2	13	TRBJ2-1	CASSPSPGYEQFF
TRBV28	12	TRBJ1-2	CASSPQGYGYTF
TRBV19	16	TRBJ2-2	CASSRGSGAWAGELFF
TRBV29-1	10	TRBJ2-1	CSVETGEQFF
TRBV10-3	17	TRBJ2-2	CAISAERTSGRIGELFF
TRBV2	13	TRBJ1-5	CASDGGRLQPQHF
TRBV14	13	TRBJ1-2	CASSQDRDYGYTF
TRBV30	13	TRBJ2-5	CAWSAGPKETQYF
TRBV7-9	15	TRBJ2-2	CASSLGQGDTGELFF
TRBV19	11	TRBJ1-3	CASSRGNTIYF
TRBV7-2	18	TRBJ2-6	CASSRRTSGTTGANVLTF
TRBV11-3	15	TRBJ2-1	CASSLGLAVYNEQFF
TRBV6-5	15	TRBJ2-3	CASSRLAGPTDTQYF
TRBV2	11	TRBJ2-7	CASRMRGEQYF
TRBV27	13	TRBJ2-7	CASSSPLHYEQYF
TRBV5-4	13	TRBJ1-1	CASSLGKNTEAFF
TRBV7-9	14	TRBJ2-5	CASSQGYGGETQYF
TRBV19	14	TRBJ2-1	CASRPGLGWDEQFF
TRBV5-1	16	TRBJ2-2	CASSLAQAANTGELFF
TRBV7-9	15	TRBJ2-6	CASSFRYSGANVLTF
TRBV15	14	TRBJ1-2	CATSRDRQGAGYTF
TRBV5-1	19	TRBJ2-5	CASSLTPGGMMSDGETQYF
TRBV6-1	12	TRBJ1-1	CASSDQRQEAFF
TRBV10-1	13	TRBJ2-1	CASSEMIYNEQFF
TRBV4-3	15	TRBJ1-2	CASSQVGSRNYGYTF
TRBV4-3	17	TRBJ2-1	CASSQDLGVMSYNEQFF
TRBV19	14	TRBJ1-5	CASRPGLSNQPQHF
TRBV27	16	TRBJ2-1	CASSHPWGRAHNEQFF
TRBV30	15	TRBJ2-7	CAWTQGGRAGHEQYF
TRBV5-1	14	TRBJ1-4	CASSQGQLNEKLFF
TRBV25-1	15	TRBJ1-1	CASSEYGTGDTEAFF
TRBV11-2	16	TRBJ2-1	CASSTLANRRYNEQFF
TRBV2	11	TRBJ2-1	CASTSYNEQFF
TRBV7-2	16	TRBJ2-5	CASSLDPSRSQETQYF
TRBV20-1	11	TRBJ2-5	CSAELKETQYF
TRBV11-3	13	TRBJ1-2	CASSHTGAYGYTF
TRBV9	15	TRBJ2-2	CASSVRQGATGELFF
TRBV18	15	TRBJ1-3	CASSPDMSGGNTIYF
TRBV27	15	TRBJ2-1	CASSFSGGSYNEQFF
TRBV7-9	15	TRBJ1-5	CASSLAAGTNQPQHF
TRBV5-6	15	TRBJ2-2	CASSLRGGGTGELFF
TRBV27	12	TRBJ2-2	CASTSNTGELFF
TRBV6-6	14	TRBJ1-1	CASSTTLRGTEAFF
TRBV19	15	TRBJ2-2	CASSKQGRTTGELFF
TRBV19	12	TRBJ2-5	CATGGAPRTQYF
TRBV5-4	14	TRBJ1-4	CASSLKGRDEKLFF
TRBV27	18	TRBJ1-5	CASSSIDDRGQWNQPQHF